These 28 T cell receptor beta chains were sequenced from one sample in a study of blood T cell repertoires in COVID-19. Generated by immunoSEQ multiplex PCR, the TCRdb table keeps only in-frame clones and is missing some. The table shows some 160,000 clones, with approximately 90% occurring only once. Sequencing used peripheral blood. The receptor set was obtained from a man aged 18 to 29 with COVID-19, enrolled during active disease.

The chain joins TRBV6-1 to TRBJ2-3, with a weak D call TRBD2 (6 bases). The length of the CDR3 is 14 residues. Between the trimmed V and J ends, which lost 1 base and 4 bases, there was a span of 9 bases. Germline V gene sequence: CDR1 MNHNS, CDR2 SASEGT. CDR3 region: CASSEEGTADTQYF. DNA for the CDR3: TGTGCCAGCAGTGAAGAAGGGACTGCAGATACGCAGTATTTT.

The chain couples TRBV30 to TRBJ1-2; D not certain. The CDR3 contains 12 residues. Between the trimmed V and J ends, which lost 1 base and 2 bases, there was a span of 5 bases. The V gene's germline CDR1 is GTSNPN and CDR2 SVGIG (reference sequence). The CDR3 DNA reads TGTGCCTGGAGTGACGGGAACTATGGCTACACCTTC. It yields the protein CAWSDGNYGYTF.

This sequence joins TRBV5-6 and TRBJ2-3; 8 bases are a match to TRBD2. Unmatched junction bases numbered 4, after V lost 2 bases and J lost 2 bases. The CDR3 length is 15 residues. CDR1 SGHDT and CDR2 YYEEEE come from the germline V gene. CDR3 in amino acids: CASSLPGLVTDTQYF. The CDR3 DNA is TGTGCCAGCAGCTTACCGGGACTAGTCACAGATACGCAGTATTTT.

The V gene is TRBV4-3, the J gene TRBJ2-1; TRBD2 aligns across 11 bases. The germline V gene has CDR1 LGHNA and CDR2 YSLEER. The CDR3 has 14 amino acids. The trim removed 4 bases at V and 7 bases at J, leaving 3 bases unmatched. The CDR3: CASSPRTSGNEQFF. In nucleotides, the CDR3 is TGCGCCAGCAGCCCTAGGACTAGCGGGAATGAGCAGTTCTTC.

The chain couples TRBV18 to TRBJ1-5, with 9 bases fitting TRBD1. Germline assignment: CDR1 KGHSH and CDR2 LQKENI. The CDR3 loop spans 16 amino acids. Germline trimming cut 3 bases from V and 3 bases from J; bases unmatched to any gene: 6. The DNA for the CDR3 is TGTGCCAGCTCACCCTACGGGACAGGGACCAATCAGCCCCAGCATTTT. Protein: CASSPYGTGTNQPQHF.

CDR3 in amino acids: CASSQHGFTRPQHF. CDR3 nucleotide sequence: TGCGCCAGCAGCCAACATGGGTTTACTAGGCCCCAGCATTTT. The chain employs TRBV4-3 and TRBJ1-5, with D uncertain. This CDR3 spans 14 amino acids. Germline assignment: CDR1 LGHNA and CDR2 YSLEER. Trimming shortened V by 2 bases and J by 9 bases, and 14 bases separated the two germline ends.

This CDR3 reads CASILTGSNQPQHF. The CDR3 bases are TGTGCCAGTATCCTGACAGGAAGTAATCAGCCCCAGCATTTT. J is TRBJ1-5 and V is TRBV19, with D perhaps TRBD1 (6 bases). V was trimmed by 7 bases and J by 4 bases, leaving 14 bases between them. CDR1 and CDR2 (germline): LNHDA, SQIVND (reference sequence). The CDR3 totals 14 residues.

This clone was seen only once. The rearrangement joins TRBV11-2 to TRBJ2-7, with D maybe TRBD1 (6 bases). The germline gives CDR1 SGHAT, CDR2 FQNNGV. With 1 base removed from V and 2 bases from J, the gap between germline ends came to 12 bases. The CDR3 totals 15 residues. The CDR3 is CASSLGQGLTYEQYF. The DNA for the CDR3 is TGTGCCAGCAGCTTAGGGCAGGGGCTGACCTACGAGCAGTACTTC.

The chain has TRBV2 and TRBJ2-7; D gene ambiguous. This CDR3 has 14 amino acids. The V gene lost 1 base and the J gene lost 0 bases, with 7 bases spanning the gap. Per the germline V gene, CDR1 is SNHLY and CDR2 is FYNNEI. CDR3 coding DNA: TGTGCCAGCAGTGAAGAGACAATCTCCTACGAGCAGTACTTC. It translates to CASSEETISYEQYF.

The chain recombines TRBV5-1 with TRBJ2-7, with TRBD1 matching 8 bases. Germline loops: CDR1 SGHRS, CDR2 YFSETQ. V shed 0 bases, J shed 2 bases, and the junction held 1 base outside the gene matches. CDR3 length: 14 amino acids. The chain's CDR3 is CASSLEQGAYEQYF. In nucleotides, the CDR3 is TGCGCCAGCAGCTTGGAACAGGGGGCCTACGAGCAGTACTTC.

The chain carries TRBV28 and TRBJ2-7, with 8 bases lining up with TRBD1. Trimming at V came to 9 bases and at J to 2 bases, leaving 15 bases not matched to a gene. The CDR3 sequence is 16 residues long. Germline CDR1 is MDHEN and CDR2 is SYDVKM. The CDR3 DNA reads TGTGCCAGTTTCCCAGGGACAGGCCTAACTACCTACGAGCAGTACTTC. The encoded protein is CASFPGTGLTTYEQYF.

CDR3 loop: CASSLLSRYYEQYF. The CDR3 DNA is TGTGCCAGCAGCCTTCTCAGCAGGTACTACGAGCAGTACTTC. The chain has TRBV13 and TRBJ2-7; no firm D call. The V and J ends lost 5 bases and 3 bases respectively, with 14 bases between them. The germline V gene has CDR1 PRHDT and CDR2 FYEKMQ (reference sequence). CDR3 length: 14 residues.

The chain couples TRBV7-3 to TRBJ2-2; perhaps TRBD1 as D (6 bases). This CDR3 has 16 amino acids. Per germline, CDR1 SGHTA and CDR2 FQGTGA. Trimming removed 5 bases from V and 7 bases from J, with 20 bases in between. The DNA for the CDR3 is TGTGCCAGCAGCCCCCATCCCACAGGGATTAGCGGGGAGCTGTTTTTT. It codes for CASSPHPTGISGELFF.

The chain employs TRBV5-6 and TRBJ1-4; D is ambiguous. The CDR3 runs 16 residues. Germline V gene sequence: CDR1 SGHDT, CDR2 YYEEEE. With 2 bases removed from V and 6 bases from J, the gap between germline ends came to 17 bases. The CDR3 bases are TGTGCCAGCAGCTTTGTGGAGGGTGGGAAATATGAAAAACTGTTTTTT. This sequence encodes CASSFVEGGKYEKLFF. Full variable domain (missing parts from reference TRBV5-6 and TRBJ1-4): DAGVTQSPTHLIKTRGQQVTLRCSPKSGHDTVSWYQQALGQGPQFIFQYYEEEERQRGNFPDRFSGHQFPNYSSELNVNALLLGDSALYLCASSFVEGGKYEKLFFGSGTQLSVL.

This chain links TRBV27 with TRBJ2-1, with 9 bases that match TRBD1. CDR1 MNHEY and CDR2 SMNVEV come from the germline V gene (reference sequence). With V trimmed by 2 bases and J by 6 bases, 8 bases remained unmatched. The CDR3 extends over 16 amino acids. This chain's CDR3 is CASSLLGTGIPNEQFF. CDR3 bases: TGTGCCAGCAGTTTACTGGGGACAGGGATCCCCAATGAGCAGTTCTTC.

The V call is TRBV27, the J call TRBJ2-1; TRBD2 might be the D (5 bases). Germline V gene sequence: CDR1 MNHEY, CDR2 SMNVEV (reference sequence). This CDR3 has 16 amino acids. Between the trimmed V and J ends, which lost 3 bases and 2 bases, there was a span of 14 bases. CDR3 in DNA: TGTGCCAGCAGTTTTGCGCCTAGCCGCGCCTACAATGAGCAGTTCTTC. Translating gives CASSFAPSRAYNEQFF.

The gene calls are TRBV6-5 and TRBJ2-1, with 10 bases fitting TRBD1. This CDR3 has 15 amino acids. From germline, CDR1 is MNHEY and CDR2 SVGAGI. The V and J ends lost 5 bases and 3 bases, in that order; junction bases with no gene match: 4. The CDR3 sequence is CASSQTGGIYNEQFF. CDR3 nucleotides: TGTGCCAGCAGTCAGACAGGGGGCATCTACAATGAGCAGTTCTTC.

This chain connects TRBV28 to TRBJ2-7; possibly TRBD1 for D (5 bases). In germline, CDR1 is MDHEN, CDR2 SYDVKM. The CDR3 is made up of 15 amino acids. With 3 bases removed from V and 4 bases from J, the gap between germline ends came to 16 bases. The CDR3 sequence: CASSFPPAGQYEQYF. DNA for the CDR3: TGTGCCAGCAGTTTTCCCCCCGCAGGGCAGTACGAGCAGTACTTC. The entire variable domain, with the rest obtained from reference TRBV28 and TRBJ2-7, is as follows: DVKVTQSSRYLVKRTGEKVFLECVQDMDHENMFWYRQDPGLGLRLIYFSYDVKMKEKGDIPEGYSVSREKKERFSLILESASTNQTSMYLCASSFPPAGQYEQYFGPGTRLTVT.

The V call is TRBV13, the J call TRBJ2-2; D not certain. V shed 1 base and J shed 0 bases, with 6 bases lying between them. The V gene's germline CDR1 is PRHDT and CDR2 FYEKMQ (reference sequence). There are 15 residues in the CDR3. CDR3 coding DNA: TGTGCCAGCAGCTTAGAGCTAGCGAACACCGGGGAGCTGTTTTTT. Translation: CASSLELANTGELFF.

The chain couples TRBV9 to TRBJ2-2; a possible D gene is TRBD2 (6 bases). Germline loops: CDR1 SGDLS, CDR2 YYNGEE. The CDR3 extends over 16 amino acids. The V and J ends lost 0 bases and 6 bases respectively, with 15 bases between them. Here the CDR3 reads CASSVDWRAQAGELFF. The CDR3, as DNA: TGTGCCAGCAGCGTAGATTGGAGGGCACAGGCCGGGGAGCTGTTTTTT.

Here the CDR3 reads CASSPGQGSPYEQYF. CDR3 DNA sequence: TGTGCCAGCTCACCGGGACAGGGGTCTCCCTACGAGCAGTACTTC. This chain links TRBV18 with TRBJ2-7, with 10 bases aligning to TRBD1. CDR1 and CDR2 (germline): KGHSH, LQKENI. J was trimmed by 2 bases and V by 3 bases; bases with no gene match: 4. The CDR3 contains 15 residues.

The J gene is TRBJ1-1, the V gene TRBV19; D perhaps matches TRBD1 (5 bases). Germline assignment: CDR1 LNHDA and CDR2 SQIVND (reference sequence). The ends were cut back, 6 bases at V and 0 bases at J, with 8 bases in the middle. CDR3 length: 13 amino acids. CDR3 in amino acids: CASRAGLNTEAFF. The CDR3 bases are TGTGCCAGTAGGGCAGGGCTGAACACTGAAGCTTTCTTT.

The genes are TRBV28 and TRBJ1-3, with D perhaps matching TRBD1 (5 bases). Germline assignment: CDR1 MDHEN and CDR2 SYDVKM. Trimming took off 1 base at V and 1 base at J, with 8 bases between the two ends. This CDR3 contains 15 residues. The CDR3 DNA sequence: TGTGCCAGCAGTTTATATAGGGGATCTGGAAACACCATATATTTT. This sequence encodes CASSLYRGSGNTIYF.

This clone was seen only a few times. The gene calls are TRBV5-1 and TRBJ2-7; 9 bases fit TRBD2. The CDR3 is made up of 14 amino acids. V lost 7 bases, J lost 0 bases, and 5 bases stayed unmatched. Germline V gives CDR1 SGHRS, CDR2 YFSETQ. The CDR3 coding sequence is TGCGCCAGCGGCCCTAGCGGGAACTCCTACGAGCAGTACTTC. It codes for CASGPSGNSYEQYF.

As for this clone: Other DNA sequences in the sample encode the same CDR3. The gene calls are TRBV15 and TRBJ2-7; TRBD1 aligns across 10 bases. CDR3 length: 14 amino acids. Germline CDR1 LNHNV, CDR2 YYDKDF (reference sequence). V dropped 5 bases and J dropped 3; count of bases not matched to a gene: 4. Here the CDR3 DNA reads TGTGCCACCAGCTCGGGGACAGGGGACTACGAGCAGTACTTC. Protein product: CATSSGTGDYEQYF.

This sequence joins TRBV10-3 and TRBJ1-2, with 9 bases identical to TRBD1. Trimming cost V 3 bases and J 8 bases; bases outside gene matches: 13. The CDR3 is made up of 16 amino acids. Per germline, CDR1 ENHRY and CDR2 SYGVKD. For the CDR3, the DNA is TGTGCCATCAGTGATCTGAGGACAGGGGACACCTGGGGCTACACCTTC. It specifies CAISDLRTGDTWGYTF.

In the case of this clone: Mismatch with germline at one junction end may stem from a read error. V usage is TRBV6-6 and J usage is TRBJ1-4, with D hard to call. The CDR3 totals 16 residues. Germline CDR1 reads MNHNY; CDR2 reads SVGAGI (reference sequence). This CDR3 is CASSYLADATNEKLLF. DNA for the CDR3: TGTGCCAGCAGTTACCTTGCAGATGCAACTAATGAAAAACTGCTTTTT.

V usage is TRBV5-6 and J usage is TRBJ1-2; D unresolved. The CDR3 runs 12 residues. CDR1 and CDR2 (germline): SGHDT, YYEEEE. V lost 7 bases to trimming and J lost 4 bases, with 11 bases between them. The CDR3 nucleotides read TGTGCCAGCGGAGGGTTAGGCTATGGCTACACCTTC. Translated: CASGGLGYGYTF. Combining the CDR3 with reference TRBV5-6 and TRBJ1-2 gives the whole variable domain DAGVTQSPTHLIKTRGQQVTLRCSPKSGHDTVSWYQQALGQGPQFIFQYYEEEERQRGNFPDRFSGHQFPNYSSELNVNALLLGDSALYLCASGGLGYGYTFGSGTRLTVV.